This section outlines one T cell receptor beta chain sequence together with its context. Its specificity is not known. These data come from a study of shared clonotypes between healthy human individuals. Broader study findings: The authors expected sequencing depth to affect clonotype sharing among donors. Clonotypes which were not shared had lower generation probabilities than clonotypes that all four donors shared.

V was shortened by 6 bases and J by 6 bases, with 17 bases between the two germline ends. There are 14 residues in the CDR3. Looked up from germline, CDR1 is MDHEN and CDR2 is SYDVKM. Sequencing was at deep level. Authors' methods: Filtering was not the same, since immunoSEQ gave junction-only sequences without quality scores. Clones were sequenced by immunoSEQ multiplex PCR, and TCRdb holds only the in-frame ones, with some missing. That table is the source of V, J and clone size, and D and trimming were worked out from the DNA. The sample shows more than 2,000,000 clones, approximately 95% of them seen only once.

The clonotype was recovered from a man younger than 35 in good health. Some clones in this sample may be carry-over from other donors' samples. Sequencing used naive CD4+ T cells from PBMCs. Subset of the sample: CD45RA+ positively selected. The rearrangement uses TRBV28 and TRBJ1-1; maybe TRBD1 (6 bases). Here the CDR3 DNA reads TGTGCCAGCAGCCCAAACAGGGATTCTCCTGAAGCTTTCTTT. This encodes CASSPNRDSPEAFF.